This T cell receptor (beta chain) was obtained from a study of T-cell reconstitution after alpha-beta-depleted transplantation in children. Overall study findings and caveats: Approximately two months post-transplant, alpha-beta T cells reportedly originated from several hundred expanded graft clones. Certain patients had high TCRbeta diversity at day 60, and it came from recipient T cells and thymic progenitors that survived.

Unique molecular identifiers were used to barcode this TCRbeta library. TCRdb reprocessed the PCR reads via MiXCR and lists one record per CDR3 protein. Found here are about 640,000 distinct CDR3 sequences, about an eighth of them singletons; the top ten hold over 2%. This CDR3 contains 19 residues. Germline-derived CDR1 and CDR2 are SGHTA and FQGTGA. V lost 4 bases and J lost 3; bases outside the gene matches: 15. This clonotype was observed many times. Its antigen is unidentified. The clonotype was recovered from a male patient younger than 18 who had a stem cell transplant for acute myeloid leukemia, so the T cells may come from the graft donor. The V and J genes are TRBV7-3 and TRBJ2-1, with TRBD1 matching over 10 bases. Specimen: PBMCs, mostly from graft donor cells, collected 360 days after TCRalphabeta/CD19-depleted stem cell transplant. The CDR3 loop reads CASSYRPGTGVLGYNEQFF. CDR3 DNA: TGTGCCAGCAGCTATAGGCCCGGGACAGGGGTGCTCGGCTACAATGAGCAGTTCTTC.